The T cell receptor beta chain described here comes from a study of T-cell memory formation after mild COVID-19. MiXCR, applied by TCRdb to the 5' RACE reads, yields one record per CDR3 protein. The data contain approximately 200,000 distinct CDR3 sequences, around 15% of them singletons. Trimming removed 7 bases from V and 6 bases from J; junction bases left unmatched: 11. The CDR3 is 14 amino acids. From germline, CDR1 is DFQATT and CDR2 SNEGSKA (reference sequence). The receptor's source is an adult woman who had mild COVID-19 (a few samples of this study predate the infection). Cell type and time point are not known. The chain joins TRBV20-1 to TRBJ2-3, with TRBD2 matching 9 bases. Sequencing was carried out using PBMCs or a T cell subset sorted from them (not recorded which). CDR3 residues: CSVIAGDHIDTQYF. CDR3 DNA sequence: TGCAGTGTTATAGCGGGAGACCATATCGATACGCAGTATTTT.